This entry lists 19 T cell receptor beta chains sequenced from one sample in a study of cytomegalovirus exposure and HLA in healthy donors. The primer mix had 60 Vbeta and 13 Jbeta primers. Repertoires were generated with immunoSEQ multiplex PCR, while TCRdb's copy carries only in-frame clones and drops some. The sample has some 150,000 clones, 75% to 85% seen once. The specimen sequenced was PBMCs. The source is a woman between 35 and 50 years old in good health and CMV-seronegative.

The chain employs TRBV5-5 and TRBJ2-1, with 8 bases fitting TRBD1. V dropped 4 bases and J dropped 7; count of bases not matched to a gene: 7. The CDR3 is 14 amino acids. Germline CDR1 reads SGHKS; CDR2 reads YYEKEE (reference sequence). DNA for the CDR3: TGTGCCAGCAGCGAGTCCCGGGACAGGAATGAGCAGTTCTTC. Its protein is CASSESRDRNEQFF.

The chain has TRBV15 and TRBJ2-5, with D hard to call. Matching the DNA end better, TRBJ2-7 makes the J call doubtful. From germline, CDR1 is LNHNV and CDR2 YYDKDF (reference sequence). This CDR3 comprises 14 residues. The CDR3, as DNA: TGTGCCACCAGCAGATCTCTGGGCTCCTACGAGCAGTACTTC. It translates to CATSRSLGSYEQYF.

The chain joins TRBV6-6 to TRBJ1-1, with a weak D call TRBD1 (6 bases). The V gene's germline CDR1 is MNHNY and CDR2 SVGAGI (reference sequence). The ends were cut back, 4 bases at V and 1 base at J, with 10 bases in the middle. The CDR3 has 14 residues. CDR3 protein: CASSFPDRNTEAFF. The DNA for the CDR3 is TGTGCCAGCAGTTTTCCGGACAGGAACACTGAAGCTTTCTTT.

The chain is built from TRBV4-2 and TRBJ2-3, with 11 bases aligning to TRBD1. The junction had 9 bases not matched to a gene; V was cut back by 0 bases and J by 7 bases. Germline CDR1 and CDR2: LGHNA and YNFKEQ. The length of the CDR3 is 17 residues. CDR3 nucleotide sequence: TGTGCCAGCAGCCAAGACCTTGGAGGACAGGGGGCTCATACGCAGTATTTT. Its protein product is CASSQDLGGQGAHTQYF.

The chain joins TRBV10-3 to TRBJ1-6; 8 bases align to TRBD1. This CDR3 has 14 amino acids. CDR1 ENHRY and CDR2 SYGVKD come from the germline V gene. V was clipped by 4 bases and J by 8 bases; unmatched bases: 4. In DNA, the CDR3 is TGTGCCATCAGTGGGACAGGGTGGGATTCACCCCTCCACTTT. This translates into CAISGTGWDSPLHF.

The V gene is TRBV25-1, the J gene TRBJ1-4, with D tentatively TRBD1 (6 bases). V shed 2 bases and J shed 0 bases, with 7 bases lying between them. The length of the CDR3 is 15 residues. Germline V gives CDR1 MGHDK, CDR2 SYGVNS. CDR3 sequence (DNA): TGTGCCAGCAGTGAACGACAGGCAACTAATGAAAAACTGTTTTTT. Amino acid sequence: CASSERQATNEKLFF.

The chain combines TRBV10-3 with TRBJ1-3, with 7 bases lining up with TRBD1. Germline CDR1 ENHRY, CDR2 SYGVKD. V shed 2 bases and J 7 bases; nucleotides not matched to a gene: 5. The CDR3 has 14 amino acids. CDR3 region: CAISESKGANTIYF. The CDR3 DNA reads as TGTGCCATCAGTGAGAGTAAGGGGGCCAACACCATATATTTT.

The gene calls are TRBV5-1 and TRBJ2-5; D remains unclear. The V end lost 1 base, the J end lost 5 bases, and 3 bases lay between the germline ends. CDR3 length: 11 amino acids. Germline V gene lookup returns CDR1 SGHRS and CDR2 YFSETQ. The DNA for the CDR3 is TGCGCCAGCAGCTTGTCTGAGACCCAGTACTTC. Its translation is CASSLSETQYF.

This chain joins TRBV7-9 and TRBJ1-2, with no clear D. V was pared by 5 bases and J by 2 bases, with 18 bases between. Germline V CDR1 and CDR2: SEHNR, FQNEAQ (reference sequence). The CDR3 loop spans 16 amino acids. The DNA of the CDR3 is TGTGCCAGCAGCCCCAGAGGGCTCACCATGAACTATGGCTACACCTTC. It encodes CASSPRGLTMNYGYTF. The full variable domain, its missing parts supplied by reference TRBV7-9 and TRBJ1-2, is DTGVSQNPRHKITKRGQNVTFRCDPISEHNRLYWYRQTLGQGPEFLTYFQNEAQLEKSRLLSDRFSAERPKGSFSTLEIQRTEQGDSAMYLCASSPRGLTMNYGYTFGSGTRLTVV.

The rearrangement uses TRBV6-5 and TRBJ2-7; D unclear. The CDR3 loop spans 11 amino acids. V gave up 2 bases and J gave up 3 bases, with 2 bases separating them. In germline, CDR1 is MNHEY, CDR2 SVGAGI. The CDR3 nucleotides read TGTGCCAGCAGTTACCTCTACGAGCAGTACTTC. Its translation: CASSYLYEQYF.

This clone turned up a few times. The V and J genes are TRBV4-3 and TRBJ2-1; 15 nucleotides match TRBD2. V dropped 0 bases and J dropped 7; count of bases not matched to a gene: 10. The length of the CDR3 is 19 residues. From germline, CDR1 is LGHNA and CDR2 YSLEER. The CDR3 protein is CASSQDLPGLAGGGNEQFF. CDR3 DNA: TGCGCCAGCAGCCAAGATTTACCGGGACTAGCGGGGGGTGGGAATGAGCAGTTCTTC.

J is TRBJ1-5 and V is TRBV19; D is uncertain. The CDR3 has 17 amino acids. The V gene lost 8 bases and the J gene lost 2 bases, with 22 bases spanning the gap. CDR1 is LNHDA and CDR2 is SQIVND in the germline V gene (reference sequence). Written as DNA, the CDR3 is TGTGCCAGTGGGGAGGAGAAGGTCTTCAACCGCAATCAGCCCCAGCATTTT. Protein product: CASGEEKVFNRNQPQHF.

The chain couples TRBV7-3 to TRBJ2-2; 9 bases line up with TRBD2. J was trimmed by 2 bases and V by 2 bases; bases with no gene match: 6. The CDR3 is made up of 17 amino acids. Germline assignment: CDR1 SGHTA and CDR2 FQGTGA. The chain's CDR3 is CASSLGPAGGNTGELFF. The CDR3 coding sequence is TGTGCCAGCAGCTTAGGGCCAGCGGGGGGCAACACCGGGGAGCTGTTTTTT.

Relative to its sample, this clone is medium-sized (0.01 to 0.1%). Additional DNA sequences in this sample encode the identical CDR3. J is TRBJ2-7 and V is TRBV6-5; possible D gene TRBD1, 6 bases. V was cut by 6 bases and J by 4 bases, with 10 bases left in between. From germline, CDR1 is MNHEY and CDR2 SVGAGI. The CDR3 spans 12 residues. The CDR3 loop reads CASSEQGYEQYF. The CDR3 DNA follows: TGTGCCAGCAGCGAACAGGGATACGAGCAGTACTTC.

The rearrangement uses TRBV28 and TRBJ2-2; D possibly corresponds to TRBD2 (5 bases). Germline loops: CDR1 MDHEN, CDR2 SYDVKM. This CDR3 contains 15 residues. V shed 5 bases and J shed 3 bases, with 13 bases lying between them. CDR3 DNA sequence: TGTGCCAGCAGTGAGCTTAGCGATTACACCGGGGAGCTGTTTTTT. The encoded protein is CASSELSDYTGELFF.

The CDR3 here is CASSEDRGHFNSYEQYF. The CDR3 DNA reads TGTGCCAGCAGTGAAGACAGGGGTCACTTTAACTCCTACGAGCAGTACTTC. V usage is TRBV6-1 and J usage is TRBJ2-7, with 7 bases that match TRBD1. Germline assignment: CDR1 MNHNS and CDR2 SASEGT. The CDR3 runs 17 residues. Trimming took 1 base from V and 0 from J; bases not matched to a gene: 9.

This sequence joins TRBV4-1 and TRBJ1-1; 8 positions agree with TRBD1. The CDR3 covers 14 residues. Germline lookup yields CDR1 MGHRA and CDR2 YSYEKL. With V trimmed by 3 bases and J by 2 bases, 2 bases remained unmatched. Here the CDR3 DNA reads TGCGCCAGCAGCCACAGGGGGCCTAACACTGAAGCTTTCTTT. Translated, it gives CASSHRGPNTEAFF.

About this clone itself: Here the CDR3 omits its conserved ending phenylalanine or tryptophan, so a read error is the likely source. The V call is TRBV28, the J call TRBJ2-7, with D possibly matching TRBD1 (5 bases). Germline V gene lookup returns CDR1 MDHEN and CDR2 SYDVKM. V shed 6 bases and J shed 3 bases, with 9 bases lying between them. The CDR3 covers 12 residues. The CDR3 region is CASRSGHYEQYL. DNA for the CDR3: TGTGCCAGCAGATCCGGACACTACGAGCAGTACCTC.

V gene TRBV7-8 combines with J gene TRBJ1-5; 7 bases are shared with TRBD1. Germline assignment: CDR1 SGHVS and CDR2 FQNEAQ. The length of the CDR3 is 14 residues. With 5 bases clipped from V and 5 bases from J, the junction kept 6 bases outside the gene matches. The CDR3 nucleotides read TGTGCCAGCAGCCCCCGGGACAGAGATCAGCCCCAGCATTTT. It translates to CASSPRDRDQPQHF.